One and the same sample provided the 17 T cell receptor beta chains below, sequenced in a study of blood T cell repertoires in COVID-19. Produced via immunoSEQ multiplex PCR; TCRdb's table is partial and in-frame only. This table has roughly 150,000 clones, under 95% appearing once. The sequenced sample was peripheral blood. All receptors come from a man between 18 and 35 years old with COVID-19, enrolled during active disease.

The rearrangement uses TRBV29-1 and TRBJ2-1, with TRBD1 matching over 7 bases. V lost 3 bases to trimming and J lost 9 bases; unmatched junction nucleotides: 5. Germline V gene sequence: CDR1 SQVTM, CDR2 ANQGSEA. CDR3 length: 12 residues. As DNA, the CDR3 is TGCAGCGTTGAGGACAGGTACTTTGAGCAGTTCTTC. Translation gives CSVEDRYFEQFF.

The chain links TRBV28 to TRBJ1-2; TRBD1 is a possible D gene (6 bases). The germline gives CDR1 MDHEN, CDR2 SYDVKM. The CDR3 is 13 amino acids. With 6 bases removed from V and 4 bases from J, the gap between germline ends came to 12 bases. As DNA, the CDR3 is TGTGCCAGCAGGACCGGACAGTCCTATGGCTACACCTTC. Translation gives CASRTGQSYGYTF.

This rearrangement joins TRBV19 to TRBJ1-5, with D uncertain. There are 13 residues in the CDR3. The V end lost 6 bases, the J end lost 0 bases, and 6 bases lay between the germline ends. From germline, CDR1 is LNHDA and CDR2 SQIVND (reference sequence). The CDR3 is CASSPYSNQPQHF. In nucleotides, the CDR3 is TGTGCCAGTAGCCCTTATAGCAATCAGCCCCAGCATTTT.

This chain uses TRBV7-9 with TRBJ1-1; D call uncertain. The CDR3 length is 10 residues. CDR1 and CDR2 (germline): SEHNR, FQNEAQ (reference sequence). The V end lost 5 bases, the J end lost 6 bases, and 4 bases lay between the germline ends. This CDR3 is CASSGPEAFF. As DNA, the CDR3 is TGTGCCAGCAGCGGGCCTGAAGCTTTCTTT.

The CDR3 DNA is TGTGCCAGCAGTCAACAGGGTTTTTTCGTCACTAATGAAAAACTGTTTTTT. This sequence encodes CASSQQGFFVTNEKLFF. The chain employs TRBV28 and TRBJ1-4, with TRBD1 as a possible D gene (6 bases). With 5 bases removed from V and 2 bases from J, the gap between germline ends came to 18 bases. Germline CDR1 and CDR2: MDHEN and SYDVKM. This CDR3 region has 17 residues.

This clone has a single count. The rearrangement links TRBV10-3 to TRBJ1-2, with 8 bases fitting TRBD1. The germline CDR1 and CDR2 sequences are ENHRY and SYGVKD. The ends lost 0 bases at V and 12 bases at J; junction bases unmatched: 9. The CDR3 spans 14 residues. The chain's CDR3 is CAISESQDRVLNTF. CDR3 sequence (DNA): TGTGCCATCAGTGAGTCGCAGGACAGGGTCTTGAACACCTTC.

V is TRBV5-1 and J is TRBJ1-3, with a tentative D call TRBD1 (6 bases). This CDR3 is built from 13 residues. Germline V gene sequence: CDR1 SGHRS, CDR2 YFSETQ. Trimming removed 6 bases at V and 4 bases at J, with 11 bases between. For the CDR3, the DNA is TGCGCCAGCACTTCAGGGGCCGGAAACACCATATATTTT. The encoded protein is CASTSGAGNTIYF.

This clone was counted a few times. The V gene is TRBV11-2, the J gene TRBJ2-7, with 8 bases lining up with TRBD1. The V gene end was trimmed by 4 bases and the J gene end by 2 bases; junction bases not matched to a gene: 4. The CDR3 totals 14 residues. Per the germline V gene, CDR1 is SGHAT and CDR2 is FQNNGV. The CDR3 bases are TGTGCCAGCAGCTCCGGGACAGGACCCTACGAGCAGTACTTC. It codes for CASSSGTGPYEQYF.

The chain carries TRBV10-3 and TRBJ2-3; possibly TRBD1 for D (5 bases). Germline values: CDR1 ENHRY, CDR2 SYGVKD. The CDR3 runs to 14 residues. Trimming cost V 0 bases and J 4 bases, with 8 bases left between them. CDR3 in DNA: TGTGCCATCAGTGAGTCAGTAGGGGCAGATACGCAGTATTTT. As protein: CAISESVGADTQYF.

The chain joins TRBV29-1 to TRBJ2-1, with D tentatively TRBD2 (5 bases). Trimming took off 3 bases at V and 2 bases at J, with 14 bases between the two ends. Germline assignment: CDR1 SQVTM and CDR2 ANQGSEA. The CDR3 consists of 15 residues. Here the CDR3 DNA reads TGCAGCGTTGACGAATCGGCGGGTGCCTACAATGAGCAGTTCTTC. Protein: CSVDESAGAYNEQFF.

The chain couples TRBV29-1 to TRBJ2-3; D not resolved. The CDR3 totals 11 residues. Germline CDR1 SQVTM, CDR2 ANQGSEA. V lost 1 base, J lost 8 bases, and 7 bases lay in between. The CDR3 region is CSVEVGVTQYF. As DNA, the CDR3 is TGCAGCGTTGAAGTAGGAGTTACGCAGTATTTT.

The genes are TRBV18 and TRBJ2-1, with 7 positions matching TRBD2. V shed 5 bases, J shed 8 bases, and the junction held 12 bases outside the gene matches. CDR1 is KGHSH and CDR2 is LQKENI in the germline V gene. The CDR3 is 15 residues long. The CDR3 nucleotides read TGTGCCAGCTCAATGCGGGGCGGGAGTTTGGATGAGCAGTTCTTC. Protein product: CASSMRGGSLDEQFF.

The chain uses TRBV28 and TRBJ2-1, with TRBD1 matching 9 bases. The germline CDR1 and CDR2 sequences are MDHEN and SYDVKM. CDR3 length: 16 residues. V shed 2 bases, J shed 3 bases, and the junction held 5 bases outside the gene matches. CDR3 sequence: CASSLAPGQGYNEQFF. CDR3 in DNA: TGTGCCAGCAGTTTAGCCCCGGGACAGGGCTACAATGAGCAGTTCTTC. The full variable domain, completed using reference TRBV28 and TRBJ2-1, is DVKVTQSSRYLVKRTGEKVFLECVQDMDHENMFWYRQDPGLGLRLIYFSYDVKMKEKGDIPEGYSVSREKKERFSLILESASTNQTSMYLCASSLAPGQGYNEQFFGPGTRLTVL.

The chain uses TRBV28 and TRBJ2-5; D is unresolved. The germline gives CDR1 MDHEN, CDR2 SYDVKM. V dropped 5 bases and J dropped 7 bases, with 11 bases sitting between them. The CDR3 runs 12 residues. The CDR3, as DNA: TGTGCCAGCAGTACATTTATTGGGACCCAGTACTTC. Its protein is CASSTFIGTQYF.

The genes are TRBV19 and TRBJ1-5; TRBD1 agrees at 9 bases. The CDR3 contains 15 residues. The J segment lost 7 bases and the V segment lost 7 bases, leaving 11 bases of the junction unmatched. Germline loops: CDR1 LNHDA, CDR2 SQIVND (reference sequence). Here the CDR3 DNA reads TGTGCCAGTAATAAACCGGGACAGGGACGCCAGCCCCAGCATTTT. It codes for CASNKPGQGRQPQHF. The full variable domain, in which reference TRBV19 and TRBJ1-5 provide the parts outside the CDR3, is DGGITQSPKYLFRKEGQNVTLSCEQNLNHDAMYWYRQDPGQGLRLIYYSQIVNDFQKGDIAEGYSVSREKKESFPLTVTSAQKNPTAFYLCASNKPGQGRQPQHFGDGTRLSIL.

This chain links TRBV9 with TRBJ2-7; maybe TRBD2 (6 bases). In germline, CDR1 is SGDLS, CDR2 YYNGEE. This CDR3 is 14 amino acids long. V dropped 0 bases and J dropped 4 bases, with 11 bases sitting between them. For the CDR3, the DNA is TGTGCCAGCAGCGTAGGGCGGGACGGGTACGAGCAGTACTTC. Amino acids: CASSVGRDGYEQYF.

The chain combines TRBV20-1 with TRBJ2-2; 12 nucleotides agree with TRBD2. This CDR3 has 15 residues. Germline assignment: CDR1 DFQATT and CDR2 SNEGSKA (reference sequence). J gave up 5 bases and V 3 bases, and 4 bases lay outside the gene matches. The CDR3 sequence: CSASALAGGTGELFF. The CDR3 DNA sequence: TGCAGTGCTAGTGCCCTAGCGGGAGGGACCGGGGAGCTGTTTTTT.